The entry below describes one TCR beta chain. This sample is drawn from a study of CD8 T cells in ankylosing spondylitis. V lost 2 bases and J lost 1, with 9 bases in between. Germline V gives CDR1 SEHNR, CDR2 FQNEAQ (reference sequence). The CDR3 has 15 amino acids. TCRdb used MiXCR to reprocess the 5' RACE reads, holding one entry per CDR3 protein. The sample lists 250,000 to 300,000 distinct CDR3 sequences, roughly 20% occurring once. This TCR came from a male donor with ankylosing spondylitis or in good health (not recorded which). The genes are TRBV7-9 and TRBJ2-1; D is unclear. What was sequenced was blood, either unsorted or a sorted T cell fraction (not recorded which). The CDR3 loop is CASSLYVGSYNEQFF. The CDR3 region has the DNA TGTGCCAGCAGCTTATATGTGGGTTCCTACAATGAGCAGTTCTTC.